Listed below are T cell receptor beta chains from one sample, sequenced in a study of cytomegalovirus exposure and HLA in healthy donors. The repertoire was sequenced with immunoSEQ multiplex PCR; TCRdb's copy has only in-frame clones and lacks some. In the table there are approximately 160,000 clones, approximately 62% of which are singletons. Sequenced material: PBMCs. These receptor sequences come from a man aged 50-59 years in good health and CMV-seronegative. Each CDR3 is given with its conserved first and last residue. Each record gives: CDR3 protein, CDR3 DNA, D gene, clone size, V gene, J gene. D genes are given only for firm matches. Expanded clones get a size class; other rows say once, few or many, or leave the size out.

CDR3 protein: CASSSGHRDGYTF; CDR3 DNA: TGTGCCAGCAGTTCAGGACACAGGGATGGCTACACCTTC; D gene: .; clone size: .; V gene: TRBV7-2; J gene: TRBJ1-2
CDR3 protein: CASSPGTGRRSYTF; CDR3 DNA: TGTGCCAGCAGTCCTGGGACAGGGAGAAGGAGCTACACCTTC; D gene: TRBD1; clone size: .; V gene: TRBV7-2; J gene: TRBJ1-2
CDR3 protein: CASSQGRTRGTYNEQFF; CDR3 DNA: TGTGCCAGCAGCCAAGGTCGGACTAGAGGCACCTACAATGAGCAGTTCTTC; D gene: TRBD2; clone size: .; V gene: TRBV4-2; J gene: TRBJ2-1
CDR3 protein: CASSARDRHGYTF; CDR3 DNA: TGTGCCAGCAGTGCCCGGGACAGGCATGGCTACACCTTC; D gene: TRBD1; clone size: .; V gene: TRBV28; J gene: TRBJ1-2
CDR3 protein: CASSSGQSNQPQHF; CDR3 DNA: TGTGCCAGCAGCTCGGGACAGAGCAATCAGCCCCAGCATTTT; D gene: TRBD1; clone size: .; V gene: TRBV7-6; J gene: TRBJ1-5
CDR3 protein: CASTLGGIGNEKLFF; CDR3 DNA: TGTGCCAGCACTCTGGGAGGGATAGGCAATGAAAAACTGTTTTTT; D gene: .; clone size: .; V gene: TRBV6-1; J gene: TRBJ1-4
CDR3 protein: CASSLVVQGGNTEAFF; CDR3 DNA: TGCGCCAGCAGCTTGGTAGTGCAGGGCGGGAACACTGAAGCTTTCTTT; D gene: .; clone size: .; V gene: TRBV5-1; J gene: TRBJ1-1
CDR3 protein: CASSFPGQGTTNEKLFF; CDR3 DNA: TGTGCCAGCAGTTTCCCGGGACAGGGCACAACTAATGAAAAACTGTTTTTT; D gene: TRBD1; clone size: .; V gene: TRBV28; J gene: TRBJ1-4
CDR3 protein: CASSGRHTGELFF; CDR3 DNA: TGTGCCAGCTCCGGGAGGCACACCGGGGAGCTGTTTTTT; D gene: TRBD2; clone size: .; V gene: TRBV18; J gene: TRBJ2-2
CDR3 protein: CASSIGTEGNTIYF; CDR3 DNA: TGCGCCAGCAGCATTGGGACAGAAGGAAACACCATATATTTT; D gene: TRBD1; clone size: .; V gene: TRBV5-1; J gene: TRBJ1-3
CDR3 protein: CASSLRGPGTFSGANVLTF; CDR3 DNA: TGCGCCAGCAGCTTGAGGGGTCCAGGGACTTTTTCTGGGGCCAACGTCCTGACTTTC; D gene: .; clone size: once; V gene: TRBV5-1; J gene: TRBJ2-6
CDR3 protein: CASSSTPRAGPSGNTIYF; CDR3 DNA: TGTGCCAGCAGTTCTACTCCTAGGGCGGGCCCCTCTGGAAACACCATATATTTT; D gene: .; clone size: .; V gene: TRBV6-9; J gene: TRBJ1-3
CDR3 protein: CASSVGGREGLDTQYF; CDR3 DNA: TGTGCCAGCAGCGTAGGGGGACGGGAGGGTTTAGATACGCAGTATTTT; D gene: TRBD2; clone size: .; V gene: TRBV9; J gene: TRBJ2-3
CDR3 protein: CASSLEGTGGNQPQHF; CDR3 DNA: TGCGCCAGCAGCCTAGAGGGGACAGGAGGCAATCAGCCCCAGCATTTT; D gene: TRBD1; clone size: few; V gene: TRBV4-1; J gene: TRBJ1-5
CDR3 protein: CASSDVSGGAVETQYF; CDR3 DNA: TGTGCCAGCAGTGATGTTAGCGGGGGGGCCGTTGAGACCCAGTACTTC; D gene: TRBD2; clone size: .; V gene: TRBV2; J gene: TRBJ2-5
CDR3 protein: CASSETENRVTGELFF; CDR3 DNA: TGCGCCAGCAGCGAGACCGAGAACAGGGTAACCGGGGAGCTGTTTTTT; D gene: .; clone size: .; V gene: TRBV5-1; J gene: TRBJ2-2